This T cell receptor (beta chain) stems from a study of shared clonotypes between healthy human individuals. About the study: The cohort had two women and a few men, ages 18 to 49. CD4 naive and memory got three plates each, CD8 naive two, CD8 memory one. Overall study findings and caveats: With a handful of donors compared, 4% to 5% of naive CD4 clonotypes were shared.

This clone was recorded once. Its specificity is unknown. Per the germline V gene, CDR1 is SGHNT and CDR2 is YENEEA. This CDR3 is 13 amino acids long. Trimming shortened V by 5 bases and J by 6 bases, and 11 bases separated the two germline ends. Replicate PCRs from sorted subsets contained approximately 220 ng DNA, which is roughly 30,000 T cell genomes. TCRdb's table, derived via immunoSEQ multiplex PCR, lists solely in-frame clones and lacks some. The sample holds over a million clones, roughly 74% seen once. Input material: memory CD4+ T cells from PBMCs. Described subset: CD45RA-negative fraction. The sequence came from a man aged 18 to 29 in good health. Some clones in this sample may be carry-over from other donors' samples. The chain is built from TRBV11-3 and TRBJ2-4, with D possibly called TRBD1 or TRBD2 (5 bases each). The CDR3 DNA reads as TGTGCCAGCAGCGTGAGGGGTACAAACATTCAGTACTTC. The encoded protein is CASSVRGTNIQYF.